This TCR beta chain was profiled in a study of blood T cell repertoires in COVID-19. Germline CDR1 is SGHRS and CDR2 is YFSETQ. This CDR3 has 16 amino acids. V was cut by 0 bases and J by 4 bases, with 16 bases left in between. In the original workflow: How many nucleated cells were present was estimated from reference gene primer amplification. The protocol was immunoSEQ multiplex PCR, while the TCRdb copy is restricted to in-frame clones and leaves out a portion. For V, J and clone size, that table is used; D and trimming come from the DNA. Among 350,000 to 450,000 clones, 85% were seen once, and the ten largest hold about 3.6%.

Material for sequencing was peripheral blood. This TCR came from a woman aged 18-30 years with acute or convalescent COVID-19. The rearrangement uses TRBV5-1 and TRBJ1-2, with a possible D match to TRBD1 (6 bases). The CDR3 DNA follows: TGCGCCAGCAGCTTGGGGTATATTGGGGGCAGCTATGGCTACACCTTC. Residues: CASSLGYIGGSYGYTF.